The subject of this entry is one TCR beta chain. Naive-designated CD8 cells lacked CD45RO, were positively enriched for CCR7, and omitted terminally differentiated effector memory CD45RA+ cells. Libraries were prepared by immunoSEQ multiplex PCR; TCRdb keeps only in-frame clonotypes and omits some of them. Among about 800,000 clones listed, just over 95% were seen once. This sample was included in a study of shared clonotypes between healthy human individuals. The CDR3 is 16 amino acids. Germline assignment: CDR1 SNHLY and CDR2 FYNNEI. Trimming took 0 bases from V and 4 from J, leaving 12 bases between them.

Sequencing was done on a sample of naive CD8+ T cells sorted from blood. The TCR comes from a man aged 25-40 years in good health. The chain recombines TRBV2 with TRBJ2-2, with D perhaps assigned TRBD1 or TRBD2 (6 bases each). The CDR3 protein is CASSEAPGARTGELFF. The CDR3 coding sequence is TGTGCCAGCAGTGAAGCGCCGGGGGCCCGCACCGGGGAGCTGTTTTTT.